This T cell receptor beta chain originates from a study of blood T cells in healthy people across ages (dated by TCRdb to between 2014 and 2017). General notes on the study: Template switching captured roughly one uniquely barcoded TCR beta cDNA molecule per two T cells in model experiments. To track age-related changes in TCR beta repertoire diversity, the study relied on deep sequencing normalized with unique cDNA molecular identifiers. The donors were divided into four age groups: young (average approximately 17 years), middle-aged (around 41), aged (approximately 62) and long-lived (roughly 86). To avoid experimental bias, donors of different ages were spread randomly across the sequencing lanes. For two donors (one aged 18 to 30 and one aged 80 or older), the study analyzed two additional independent replicas of 1 million unique cDNA reads from the same blood draw.

This clonotype came up a few times. Its antigen target is currently unknown. There are no base qualities to consult, and no much larger clone falls within one base. The library was generated by 5' RACE. Sequenced on an Illumina HiSeq 2500. A second roughly 6 to 12 cycle PCR used a sample-barcoded 5' primer and a J-beta primer mix. A template-switch 5' adaptor carrying 12 random nucleotides introduced a unique molecular identifier onto each TCR beta cDNA molecule. At least 2.5 million CDR3-containing paired-end reads were obtained from each sample. The Mint cDNA synthesis kit, primed by a TRBC-specific oligonucleotide, was used to synthesize first-strand cDNA from all RNA. Following uracil-DNA glycosylase treatment, all cDNA underwent a first 18-cycle PCR with the universal primers M1SS and BC2_uni_R. As for the authors' bioinformatics: Normalization of each sample was performed by random selection of 1 million high-quality reads, each carrying a distinct molecular identifier. Reads with shared molecular identifiers were discarded instead of being binned into consensus sequences. MiTCR, run with a Q25 quality threshold and the strictest error-elimination algorithm, handled CDR3 identification, clonotype clustering and error correction. Lower-bound total TCR beta diversity was estimated with a nonparametric unseen species model using Euler transformation. TCRdb redid the processing of the public reads, applying fastp at Q25 and MiXCR, and retained in-frame beta chains. Entries that share a CDR3 protein sequence are merged under the most common genes and DNA. These V and J calls derive from TCRdb rather than the authors' analysis. The sample table contains 1.5 million to 2 million distinct CDR3 sequences; only one count was recorded for 34% of them. The ten largest clones capture around 11% of the sample.

The roughly 42 donors, aged 6 to 90 years, were systemically healthy Caucasian individuals from Russia. Each donor gave about 11 milliliters of peripheral blood, drawn into EDTA-treated Vacutainer tubes. PBMCs were isolated by Ficoll-Paque density-gradient centrifugation, with at least 6 million obtained per sample. Trizol reagent was used to extract total RNA from the PBMCs, yielding at least 5.5 micrograms per sample. The percentages of naive CD45RAhigh/CD27high T cells were determined by flow cytometry on a PBMC aliquot from every donor. At the junction V is shortened by 4 bases and J by 2 bases, with 14 bases in between. Via the germline V gene (reference sequence), CDR1 is MNHNY and CDR2 SVGAGI. The CDR3 runs 15 residues from the cysteine to the phenylalanine. Only the CDR3 portion is preserved as DNA: 45 bases, with reading frame beginning at the first base. Study-wide conclusions, independent of this receptor: The long-lived group showed more naive CD4+ T cells, fewer expanded clones and increased TCR diversity than the aged group, suggesting age selection. Because donor CMV infection status was unknown, age-related changes in expanded clonotypes were potentially confounded. Estimates of total diversity based on one million sequenced T cells were regarded as lower bounds and as underestimates. Because profiling used bulk unsorted PBMCs, naive and antigen-experienced compartments could not be compared conclusively. There was a strong correlation between observed TCR beta diversity and the percentage of naive T cells measured by flow cytometry. As age increased, observed TCR beta diversity per million T cells dropped in a roughly linear way, and a significant reduction was already evident by age approximately 40.

Sequencing used blood. The TCR sequence derives from a woman in her thirties in good health. Recombination linked TRBV6-6 to TRBJ1-2, with no confident D gene call. Here is the DNA: TGTGCCAGCAGTTCCTCCGGCACCAGCAACTATGGCTACACCTTC. It codes for CASSSSGTSNYGYTF.